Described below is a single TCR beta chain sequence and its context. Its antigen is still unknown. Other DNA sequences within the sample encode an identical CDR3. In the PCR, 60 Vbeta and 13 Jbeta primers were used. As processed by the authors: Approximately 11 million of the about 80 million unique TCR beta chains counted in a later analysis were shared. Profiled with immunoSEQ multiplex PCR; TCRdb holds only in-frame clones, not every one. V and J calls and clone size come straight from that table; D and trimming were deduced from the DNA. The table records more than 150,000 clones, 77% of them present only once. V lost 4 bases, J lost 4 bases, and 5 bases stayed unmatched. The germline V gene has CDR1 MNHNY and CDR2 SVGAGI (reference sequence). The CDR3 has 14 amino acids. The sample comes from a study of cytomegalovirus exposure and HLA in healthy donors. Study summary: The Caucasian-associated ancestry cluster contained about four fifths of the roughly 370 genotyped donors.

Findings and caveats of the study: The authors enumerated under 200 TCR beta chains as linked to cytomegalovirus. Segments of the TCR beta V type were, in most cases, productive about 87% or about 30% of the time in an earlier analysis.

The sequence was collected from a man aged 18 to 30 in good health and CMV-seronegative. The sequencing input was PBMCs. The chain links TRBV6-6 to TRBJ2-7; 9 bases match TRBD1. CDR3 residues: CASSSPGQGYEQYF. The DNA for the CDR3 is TGTGCCAGCAGTTCTCCCGGACAGGGGTACGAGCAGTACTTC.